The entry below describes one TCR beta chain. This record comes from a study of blood T cell repertoires in COVID-19. About the research overall: The samples span acute and convalescent COVID-19 from the United States, Italy and Spain. Sources were T cells, B-cell-depleted T cells, or PBMCs; the material itself was cDNA or gDNA.

Germline V CDR1 and CDR2: SGHDT, YYEEEE. CDR3 length: 17 amino acids. J gave up 5 bases and V 4 bases, and 13 bases lay outside the gene matches. Sequencing used immunoSEQ multiplex PCR; TCRdb keeps in-frame clones, though not all of them. The sample yields 65,000 to 90,000 clones, more than 70% seen once. The gene calls are TRBV5-6 and TRBJ1-4, with 8 bases that match TRBD1. The sequenced sample was peripheral blood. The source of this sequence is a woman at least 80 years old with acute or convalescent COVID-19. DNA of the CDR3: TGTGCCAGCAGCCTACGGACAGGGAGGGGGGTAAATGAAAAACTGTTTTTT. Amino acid sequence: CASSLRTGRGVNEKLFF.